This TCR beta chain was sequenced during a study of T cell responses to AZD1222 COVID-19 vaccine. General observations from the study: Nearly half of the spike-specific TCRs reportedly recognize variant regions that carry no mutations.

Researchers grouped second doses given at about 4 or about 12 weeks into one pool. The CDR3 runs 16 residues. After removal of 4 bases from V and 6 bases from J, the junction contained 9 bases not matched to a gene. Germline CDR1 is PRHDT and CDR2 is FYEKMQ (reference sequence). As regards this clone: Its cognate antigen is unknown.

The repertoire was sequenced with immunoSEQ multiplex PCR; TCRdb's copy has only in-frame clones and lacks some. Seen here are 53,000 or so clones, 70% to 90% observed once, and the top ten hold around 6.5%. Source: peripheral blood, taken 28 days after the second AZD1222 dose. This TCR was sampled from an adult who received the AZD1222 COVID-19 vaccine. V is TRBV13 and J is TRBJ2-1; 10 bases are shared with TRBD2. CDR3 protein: CASSYRAGGSGNEQFF. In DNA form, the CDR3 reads TGTGCCAGCAGCTACCGAGCGGGAGGGTCGGGCAATGAGCAGTTCTTC.